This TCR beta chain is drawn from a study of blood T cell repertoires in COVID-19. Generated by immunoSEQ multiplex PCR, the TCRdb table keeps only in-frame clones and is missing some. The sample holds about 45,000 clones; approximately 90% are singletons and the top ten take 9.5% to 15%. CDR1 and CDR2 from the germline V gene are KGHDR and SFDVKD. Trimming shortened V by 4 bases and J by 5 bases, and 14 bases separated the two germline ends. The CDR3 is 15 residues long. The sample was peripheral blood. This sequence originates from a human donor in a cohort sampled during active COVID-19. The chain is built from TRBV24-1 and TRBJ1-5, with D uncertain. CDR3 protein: CATSDPGGVDQPQHF. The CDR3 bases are TGTGCCACCAGTGACCCTGGAGGTGTGGATCAGCCCCAGCATTTT.